A selection of T cell receptor beta chains follows, all from one sample in a study of blood T cell repertoires in COVID-19. The protocol was immunoSEQ multiplex PCR, while the TCRdb copy is restricted to in-frame clones and leaves out a portion. The sample includes almost 200,000 clones, about 90% of them seen just once. Sequenced input: peripheral blood. These receptors came from a woman between 70 and 85 years old with acute or convalescent COVID-19. Both conserved end residues are part of each CDR3. A D gene is named only where the DNA matches it firmly. Size values are once, few and many counts, or a class for expanded clones, and some rows have none.

abundance	v_gene	d_gene	j_gene	CDR3nt	CDR3aa
NA	TRBV4-2	TRBD2	TRBJ2-1	TGTGCCAGCAGCCCTCAGCAGGCGGGGGGCCTTTACAATGAGCAGTTCTTC	CASSPQQAGGLYNEQFF
few	TRBV5-4	TRBD2	TRBJ2-7	TGTGCCAGCAAGAGACCGGGACTACAGACATTCTCCTACGAGCAGTACTTC	CASKRPGLQTFSYEQYF
NA	TRBV3-1/TRBV3-2	TRBD2	TRBJ2-1	TGTGCCAGCAGCCAAACCGGGACTAGCTGGAATGAGCAGTTCTTC	CASSQTGTSWNEQFF
few	TRBV27	NA	TRBJ2-1	TGTGCCAGCAGCTTCTCCCGGGGGCAGGGGAGGGATGAGCAGTTCTTC	CASSFSRGQGRDEQFF
NA	TRBV10-3	TRBD1	TRBJ1-1	TGTGCCATCAGGACAGGGACAGTAAGAATGAACACTGAAGCTTTCTTT	CAIRTGTVRMNTEAFF
NA	TRBV5-1	TRBD2	TRBJ2-3	TGCGCCAGCACCGTCGACGGCGGGGGGTGGAATACGCAGTATTTT	CASTVDGGGWNTQYF
once	TRBV2	TRBD1	TRBJ1-1	TGTGCCAGCAGAGGGACAGGCACTGAAGCTTTCTTT	CASRGTGTEAFF
NA	TRBV3-1/TRBV3-2	NA	TRBJ1-2	TGTGCCAGCAGCCAAATCGGTTCAGGGAACGGCTACACCTTC	CASSQIGSGNGYTF
NA	TRBV5-1	NA	TRBJ2-2	TGCGCCAGCAGCTTGGGCCAGGGCAACGGGGAGCTGTTTTTT	CASSLGQGNGELFF
NA	TRBV2	TRBD2	TRBJ2-3	TGTGCCAGCAGACGTCTAGCGGGGGCTAGCACAGATACGCAGTATTTT	CASRRLAGASTDTQYF
once	TRBV3-1/TRBV3-2	TRBD2	TRBJ2-1	TGTGCCAGCAGCCAGCGGACTAGAATCAATGAGCAGTTCTTC	CASSQRTRINEQFF
NA	TRBV6-2/TRBV6-3	NA	TRBJ2-7	TGTGCCAGCAGTACACCAGGGGCCGGACGCCACTACGAGCAGTACTTC	CASSTPGAGRHYEQYF
NA	TRBV19	TRBD1	TRBJ1-4	TGTGCCAGTTCGGGACAGGGGTTTGGAAAACTGTTTTTT	CASSGQGFGKLFF
NA	TRBV15	NA	TRBJ1-2	TGTGCCACCAGCAGTCTTTCGGGGGATGGCTACACCTTC	CATSSLSGDGYTF
NA	TRBV3-1/TRBV3-2	TRBD1	TRBJ1-1	TGTGCCAGCAGGAGACAGGGGGATTGGGAGGCTTTCTTT	CASRRQGDWEAFF
once	TRBV5-6	TRBD1	TRBJ2-7	TGTGCCAGCAGCTTGTACAGGGGACAGGGGGCGATCGGGCAGTACTTC	CASSLYRGQGAIGQYF
NA	TRBV11-2	TRBD1	TRBJ1-2	TGTGCCAGCAGCGCCTACAGGGGCGGGGAGTATGGCTACACCTTC	CASSAYRGGEYGYTF
NA	TRBV10-2	NA	TRBJ1-2	TGCGCCAGCAGTGAGTCGGGGCAGGGAAACTATGGCTACACCTTC	CASSESGQGNYGYTF
NA	TRBV6-6	NA	TRBJ2-1	TGTGCCAGCACCCTGACCAGGGATATACATGAGCAGTTCTTC	CASTLTRDIHEQFF
NA	TRBV27	NA	TRBJ1-5	TGTGCCAGCCGAAAATTAGGCGGTCAGCCCCAGCATTTT	CASRKLGGQPQHF
once	TRBV18	NA	TRBJ2-7	TGTGCCAGCTCCCTCGGGAACGGACAGACCTACGAGCAGTACTTC	CASSLGNGQTYEQYF
NA	TRBV5-5	NA	TRBJ2-7	TGTGCCAGCAGCTTGGAAAGGACAGCGATCTACGAGCAGTACTTC	CASSLERTAIYEQYF
NA	TRBV6-6	TRBD2	TRBJ2-2	TGTGCCAGCAGTTACTCCTCGGGGGGGGCCGGGGAGCTGTTTTTT	CASSYSSGGAGELFF
NA	TRBV5-4	TRBD1	TRBJ1-2	TGTGCCAGCAGCTTTCAGGGGGCGCTAACCTTC	CASSFQGALTF
once	TRBV7-9	TRBD1	TRBJ2-7	TGTGCCAGCAGCCTGATGTTTGGGACAGGGTTGTACGAGCAGTACTTC	CASSLMFGTGLYEQYF
NA	TRBV3-1/TRBV3-2	TRBD1	TRBJ2-7	TGTGCCAGCAGCCAATTGACAGGGTGGGAGCAGTACTTC	CASSQLTGWEQYF
NA	TRBV6-5	TRBD1	TRBJ2-7	TGTGCCAGCAGTCCAGACAGGGGGCGAGGCTACGAGCAGTACTTC	CASSPDRGRGYEQYF
NA	TRBV7-3	NA	TRBJ2-1	TGTGCCAGCAGCTCTAGGGGGGGCTATCAGTTCTTC	CASSSRGGYQFF
once	TRBV6-5	TRBD1	TRBJ1-4	TGTGCCAGCAGTTATGGGACAGGGGGTGCTGAAAAACTGTTTTTT	CASSYGTGGAEKLFF
NA	TRBV7-8	NA	TRBJ2-7	TGTGCCAGCAGCGTAAACTCGAGGGGGTCCTACGAGCAGTACTTC	CASSVNSRGSYEQYF
NA	TRBV12-3/TRBV12-4	TRBD1	TRBJ2-2	TGTGCCAGCAGTGCACACAGGGGCGGGGAGCTGTTTTTT	CASSAHRGGELFF
NA	TRBV5-1	TRBD2	TRBJ2-1	TGCGCCAGCAGCTTGGCCATCTCAGCGGGAGGCTCCAATGAGCAGTTCTTC	CASSLAISAGGSNEQFF
NA	TRBV18	NA	TRBJ1-5	TGTGCCAGCTCACCCACACTAGATCAGCCCCAGCATTTT	CASSPTLDQPQHF
NA	TRBV3-1/TRBV3-2	NA	TRBJ2-7	TGTGCCAGCAGCCTACTCACAGGCGAGCAGTACTTC	CASSLLTGEQYF
NA	TRBV9	TRBD1	TRBJ2-5	TGTGCCAGCAGCCTCACAGGGGGATCTAGCGCCGAGACCCAGTACTTC	CASSLTGGSSAETQYF
NA	TRBV10-3	TRBD1	TRBJ1-1	TGTGCCATCAGGAACCGCGGGACAGGGGGCACTGAAGCTTTCTTT	CAIRNRGTGGTEAFF
once	TRBV11-1	TRBD2	TRBJ2-2	TGTGCCAGCAGCTCCGGGGGGGGTGTCACCGGGGAGCTGTTTTTT	CASSSGGGVTGELFF
NA	TRBV7-9	NA	TRBJ2-5	TGTGCCAGCAGCTTCGGCTCTATATGGTCAGCCACTAAAGAGACCCAGTACTTC	CASSFGSIWSATKETQYF
few	TRBV7-9	TRBD1	TRBJ1-5	TGTGCCAGCAGCTCAGGGGGCTCTGGCAATCAGCCCCAGCATTTT	CASSSGGSGNQPQHF
NA	TRBV4-3	TRBD1	TRBJ1-1	TGCGCCAGCAGCGAGGACAGGGCGACTGAAGCTTTCTTT	CASSEDRATEAFF
NA	TRBV7-2	NA	TRBJ2-7	TGTGCCAGCAGCTTAGGGTTGGGCGGGCCCTTGGGGGAGCAGTACTTC	CASSLGLGGPLGEQYF
NA	TRBV5-5	TRBD1	TRBJ2-1	TGTGCCAGCAGCCAACATACCGGGACAGGGGCGAGGAATGAGCAGTTCTTC	CASSQHTGTGARNEQFF
NA	TRBV5-1	NA	TRBJ2-3	TGCGCCAGCAGTGAGGCGCCTAGCACAGATACGCAGTATTTT	CASSEAPSTDTQYF
NA	TRBV6-6	TRBD1	TRBJ1-2	TGTGCCAGCAGTTTTCAAAGGGGGCGAGGTGGCTACACCTTC	CASSFQRGRGGYTF
NA	TRBV19	TRBD1	TRBJ1-5	TGTGCCAGTAGTATTGGGGACAGTAATCAGCCCCAGCATTTT	CASSIGDSNQPQHF
NA	TRBV6-1	TRBD1	TRBJ1-1	TGTGCCAGCAGTGAAGCCACCAGGGGGAGGACTGAAGCTTTCTTT	CASSEATRGRTEAFF
NA	TRBV7-9	TRBD2	TRBJ2-3	TGTGCCAGCAGCTTGTTAGCGGGTCTTGGCACAGATACGCAGTATTTT	CASSLLAGLGTDTQYF
NA	TRBV5-1	TRBD1	TRBJ1-1	TGCGCCAGCAGCCGAAAGGACAGGGACACTGAAGCTTTCTTT	CASSRKDRDTEAFF
NA	TRBV7-2	NA	TRBJ2-3	TGTGCCAGCAGCTTAGCGCTATCGGGAAGCACAGATACGCAGTATTTT	CASSLALSGSTDTQYF
NA	TRBV5-1	TRBD1	TRBJ1-4	TGCGCCAGCAGCACCCAGGGACAGTCCGGTGAAAAACTGTTTTTT	CASSTQGQSGEKLFF
NA	TRBV11-3	NA	TRBJ2-2	TGTGCCAGTGGGCGGGGAGAGAACACCGGGGAGCTGTTTTTT	CASGRGENTGELFF
NA	TRBV28	NA	TRBJ1-2	TGTGCCAGCAGTTTACCCAGGGAAGTCTCGGATGGCTACACCTTC	CASSLPREVSDGYTF
NA	TRBV5-6	TRBD1	TRBJ1-3	TGTGCCAGCAGCTTCCGACAGGGAGGTAAAGACACCATATATTTT	CASSFRQGGKDTIYF
NA	TRBV18	TRBD1	TRBJ1-4	TGTGCCAGCTCACCGACAGGGAGGCAAAATGAAAAACTGTTTTTT	CASSPTGRQNEKLFF
NA	TRBV19	TRBD1	TRBJ1-2	TGTGCCAGTACCAATGCCGGGACAGGGGGCATGAGCTATGGCTACACCTTC	CASTNAGTGGMSYGYTF
NA	TRBV4-1	NA	TRBJ1-1	TGCGCCAGCAGCCAAGATAGGCGAGGGATCACTGAAGCTTTCTTT	CASSQDRRGITEAFF
NA	TRBV6-5	NA	TRBJ1-1	TGTGCCAGCAGTTACGGAGGGATCGGCACTGAAGCTTTCTTT	CASSYGGIGTEAFF